This T cell receptor beta chain emerged from a study of regulatory T cells in long-lasting Graves disease. Study overall: Newly diagnosed Graves' patients took antithyroid drugs under 3 months. Study-wide findings and caveats: Favoring TRBV28, TRBJ1-2 and TRBJ2-5 was a feature seen in persistent disease. The persistent group shared about 2,700 public clonotypes, more than the 950 to 1,000 shared by new patients.

Arm-PCR of CDR3 regions and iRepertoire HTBI primers were used to build TCR beta libraries. Each CDR3 protein gets one entry after TCRdb re-called the multiplex PCR reads with MiXCR. The data show roughly 380,000 distinct CDR3 sequences, with roughly 15% seen just once and about a fifth held by the top ten. For this clonotype: Its antigen is not known.

CDR1 and CDR2 (germline): MNHNS, SASEGT. The CDR3 extends over 12 amino acids. Trimming took off 10 bases at V and 5 bases at J, with 14 bases between the two ends. The time point here: newly diagnosed GD, antithyroid drugs for less than 3 months. Generation of the TCR library employed RNA extracted from PBMCs. Criteria from the American Thyroid Association guidelines were applied to diagnose Graves' disease. The chain uses TRBV6-1 and TRBJ2-5; TRBD2 is a possible D gene (6 bases). The sequence came from a female donor with Graves disease. The sequencing used peripheral blood mononuclear cells (PBMCs), collected at new diagnosis, from a patient treated with antithyroid drugs. The CDR3 DNA follows: TGTGCCACCCTCCCAGGAGGGGAGACCCAGTACTTC. It specifies CATLPGGETQYF.